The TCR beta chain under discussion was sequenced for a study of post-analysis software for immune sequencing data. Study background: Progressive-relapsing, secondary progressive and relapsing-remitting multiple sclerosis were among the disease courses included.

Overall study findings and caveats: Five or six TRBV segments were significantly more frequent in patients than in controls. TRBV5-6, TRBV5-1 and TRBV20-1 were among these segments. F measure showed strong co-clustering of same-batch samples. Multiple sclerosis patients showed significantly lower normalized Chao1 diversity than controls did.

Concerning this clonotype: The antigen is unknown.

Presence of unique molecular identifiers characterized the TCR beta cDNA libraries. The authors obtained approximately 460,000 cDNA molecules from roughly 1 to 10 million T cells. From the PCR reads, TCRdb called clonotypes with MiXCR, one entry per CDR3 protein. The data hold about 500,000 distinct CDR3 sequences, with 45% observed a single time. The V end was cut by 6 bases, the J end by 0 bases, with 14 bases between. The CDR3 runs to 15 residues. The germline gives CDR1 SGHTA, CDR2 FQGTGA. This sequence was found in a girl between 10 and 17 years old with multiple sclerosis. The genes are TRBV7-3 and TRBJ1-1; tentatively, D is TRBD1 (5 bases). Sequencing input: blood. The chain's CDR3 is CASRPAGGMNTEAFF. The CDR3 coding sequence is TGTGCCAGCAGGCCGGCGGGGGGGATGAACACTGAAGCTTTCTTT.